This is a list of T cell receptor beta chains from one sample in a study of blood T cell repertoires in COVID-19. Using immunoSEQ multiplex PCR, the repertoire was profiled, and TCRdb retains in-frame clones only, with some absent. The sample lists some 97,000 clones, roughly 90% occurring once. Sequencing was done on a sample of peripheral blood. These receptors all come from a young man in a cohort sampled during active COVID-19. Both conserved end residues are trimmed from each CDR3.

v_call	cdr3_length	j_call	cdr3_aa
TRBV19	12	TRBJ1-2	ATRDRQSNYGYT
TRBV13	10	TRBJ2-4	ASQGHKNIQY
TRBV9	13	TRBJ1-3	ASSVDSVYGNTIY
TRBV5-1	15	TRBJ1-3	ASSLGTQGAVGNTIY
TRBV6-5	8	TRBJ2-5	ASMARSQY
TRBV25-1	11	TRBJ1-5	ASRQGADQPQH
TRBV5-4	12	TRBJ2-3	ASSLGLAEDTQY
TRBV7-3	16	TRBJ2-6	ASSRVTGEETGANVLT
TRBV11-1	10	TRBJ2-7	ASSPGDYEQY
TRBV5-4	14	TRBJ2-3	ASSIGLTFRTDTQY
TRBV9	14	TRBJ2-5	ASNPSGDRGGETQY
TRBV9	13	TRBJ1-5	ASSVDGQINQPQH
TRBV10-3	11	TRBJ1-2	ATTTDLRFGYT
TRBV11-3	12	TRBJ2-1	ASSARLENNEQF
TRBV5-4	12	TRBJ2-7	ASSPGQEGYEQY
TRBV7-2	11	TRBJ2-5	ASSSGVQETQY
TRBV5-8	14	TRBJ1-2	ASTEGADGPNYGYT
TRBV7-6	14	TRBJ2-5	ASSLAASGNQETQY
TRBV29-1	11	TRBJ1-1	SVPETANTEAF
TRBV15	15	TRBJ2-2	ATSRGPRGLNTGELF
TRBV6-6	12	TRBJ1-6	ASSTDSPYTPLH
TRBV29-1	10	TRBJ2-3	SVEVTTDTQY
TRBV18	13	TRBJ2-7	ASSAGTGSPYEQY